These 6 T cell receptor beta chains were all obtained from the same sample, sequenced in a study of T cells after yellow fever vaccination. TCRdb reanalysed the 5' RACE reads using MiXCR and keeps one entry per CDR3 protein. Of around 200,000 distinct CDR3 sequences listed, 9.5% to 12% are singletons. The material was CD8+ T cells sorted from PBMCs, obtained 15 days after the yellow fever booster vaccination. These receptors came from a man between 18 and 29 years old who received the YFV17D yellow fever vaccine.

This clonotype was observed a few times. V is TRBV6-6 and J is TRBJ1-2, with unresolved D. The CDR3 consists of 14 residues. Germline V CDR1 and CDR2: MNHNY, SVGAGI (reference sequence). The V and J ends lost 5 bases and 3 bases respectively, with 13 bases between them. The CDR3 nucleotides read TGTGCCAGCAGTCCTAATTACAGCGACTATGGCTACACCTTC. Protein sequence: CASSPNYSDYGYTF.

This clonotype was detected only once. A clone one base away is much larger, so this may be a read error. This chain links TRBV29-1 with TRBJ2-3; 9 positions match TRBD2. The germline V gene has CDR1 SQVTM and CDR2 ANQGSEA. This CDR3 is built from 14 residues. V was clipped by 7 bases and J by 4 bases; unmatched bases: 9. CDR3 nucleotide sequence: TGCAGCGCCAGACGCGGGGGGGCCGCAGATACGCAGTATTTT. It encodes CSARRGGAADTQYF.

CDR3 sequence: CASSAAGTGNNEQYF. The CDR3 region has the DNA TGTGCCAGCAGTGCGGCCGGGACAGGGAACAACGAGCAGTACTTC. This rearrangement joins TRBV2 to TRBJ2-7; TRBD1 agrees at 9 bases. The V and J ends lost 4 bases and 5 bases, in that order; junction bases with no gene match: 9. The CDR3 consists of 15 residues. Looked up from germline, CDR1 is SNHLY and CDR2 is FYNNEI.

This clonotype was seen at least ten times. The chain couples TRBV20-1 to TRBJ2-7, with 9 nucleotides matching TRBD1. The CDR3 spans 18 residues. V shed 5 bases and J 5 bases; nucleotides not matched to a gene: 22. The germline gives CDR1 DFQATT, CDR2 SNEGSKA (reference sequence). The CDR3 nucleotides read TGCAGTGCTCCCCCGCCGACTCCAACAGGGGGCCGATCCCACGAGCAGTACTTC. Translation: CSAPPPTPTGGRSHEQYF.

The chain joins TRBV7-9 to TRBJ2-3; 9 nucleotides line up with TRBD2. The germline V gene encodes CDR1 SEHNR and CDR2 FQNEAQ (reference sequence). J gave up 5 bases and V 2 bases, and 5 bases lay outside the gene matches. The CDR3 is 15 residues long. As DNA, the CDR3 is TGTGCCAGCAGCTTAACGTTAGCGGGGGAAGATACGCAGTATTTT. Translated: CASSLTLAGEDTQYF.

This clonotype was seen a few times. This rearrangement joins TRBV2 to TRBJ2-5, with no clear D. Trimming left V 6 bases short and J 5 bases short, with 16 bases between. Germline V gene lookup returns CDR1 SNHLY and CDR2 FYNNEI. This CDR3 is 14 amino acids long. The CDR3 loop is CASSARGPRETQYF. For the CDR3, the DNA is TGTGCCAGCAGCGCCAGAGGCCCTCGGGAGACCCAGTACTTC.